The clone carrying this TCR beta chain was counted between two and nine times. The target antigen is unknown. Generated by immunoSEQ multiplex PCR, the TCRdb table keeps only in-frame clones and is missing some. The data hold some 49,000 clones, with approximately 80% observed a single time. From germline, CDR1 is SGHVS and CDR2 FQNEAQ. The CDR3 length is 12 residues. The data belong to a study of a mutant IDH1 vaccine in newly diagnosed glioma. Study information: Onset of vaccination occurred 4-6 weeks following radiotherapy alone, or with temozolomide cycles. There were roughly 62% males and roughly 38% females among treated patients, whose mean age was approximately 41 years. Study-level points and caveats: Among top peripheral T cell clonotypes, changes seemed unrelated to pseudoprogression.

Time point defined: week 47, end of study. Vaccination comprised doses that each held 300 ug of mutant IDH1 20-mer peptide, plus topical imiquimod. The V and J genes are TRBV7-8 and TRBJ2-5; D possibly matches TRBD1 or TRBD2 (6 bases each). The J call may not be correct, given that the DNA end is closer to TRBJ2-7. Source: PBMCs, taken from a glioma patient whose treatment included an IDH1 peptide vaccine. The receptor was derived from a woman between 35 and 50 years old with glioma. Some clones in this sample may be carry-over from other donors' samples. CDR3: CASSQGRYEQYF. The CDR3 coding sequence is TGTGCCAGCAGTCAGGGGAGGTACGAGCAGTACTTC.